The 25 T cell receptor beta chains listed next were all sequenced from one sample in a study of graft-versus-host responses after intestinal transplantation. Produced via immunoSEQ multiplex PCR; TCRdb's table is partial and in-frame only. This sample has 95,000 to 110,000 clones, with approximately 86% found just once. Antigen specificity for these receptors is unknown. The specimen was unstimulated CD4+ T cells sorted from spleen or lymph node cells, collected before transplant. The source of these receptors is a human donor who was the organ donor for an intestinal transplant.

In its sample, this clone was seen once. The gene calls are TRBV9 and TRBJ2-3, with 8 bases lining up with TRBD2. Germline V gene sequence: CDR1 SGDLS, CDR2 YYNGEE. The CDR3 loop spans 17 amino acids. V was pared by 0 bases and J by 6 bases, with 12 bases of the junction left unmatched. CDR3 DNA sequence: TGTGCCAGCAGCGTAGCGATGAGCGGGGGCCGATGGGATACGCAGTATTTT. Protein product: CASSVAMSGGRWDTQYF.

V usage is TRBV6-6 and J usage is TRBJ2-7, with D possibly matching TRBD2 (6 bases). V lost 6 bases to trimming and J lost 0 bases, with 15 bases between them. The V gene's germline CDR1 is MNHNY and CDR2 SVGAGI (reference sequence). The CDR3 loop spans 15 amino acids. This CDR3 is CASSPTGGSSYEQYF. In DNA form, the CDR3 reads TGTGCCAGCAGCCCGACTGGAGGGAGCTCCTACGAGCAGTACTTC.

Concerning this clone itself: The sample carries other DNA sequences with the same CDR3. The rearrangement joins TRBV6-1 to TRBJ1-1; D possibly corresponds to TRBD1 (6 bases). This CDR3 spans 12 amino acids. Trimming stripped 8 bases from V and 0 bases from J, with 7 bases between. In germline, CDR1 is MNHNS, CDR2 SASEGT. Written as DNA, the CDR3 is TGTGCCAGCCGGGGGCTGAACACTGAAGCTTTCTTT. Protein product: CASRGLNTEAFF.

DNA of the CDR3: TGCGCCAGCAGCTTGGCGAACACTGAAGCTTTCTTT. Protein sequence: CASSLANTEAFF. This sequence joins TRBV5-1 and TRBJ1-1; D is ambiguous. With 0 bases removed from V and 1 base from J, the gap between germline ends came to 1 base. There are 12 residues in the CDR3. Germline V CDR1 and CDR2: SGHRS, YFSETQ.

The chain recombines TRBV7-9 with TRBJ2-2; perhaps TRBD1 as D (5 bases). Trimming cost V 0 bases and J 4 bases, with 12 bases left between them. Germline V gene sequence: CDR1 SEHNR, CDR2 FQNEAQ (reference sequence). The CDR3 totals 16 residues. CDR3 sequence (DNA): TGTGCCAGCAGCTTAGCGTTACAGGTCATCACCGGGGAGCTGTTTTTT. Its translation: CASSLALQVITGELFF.

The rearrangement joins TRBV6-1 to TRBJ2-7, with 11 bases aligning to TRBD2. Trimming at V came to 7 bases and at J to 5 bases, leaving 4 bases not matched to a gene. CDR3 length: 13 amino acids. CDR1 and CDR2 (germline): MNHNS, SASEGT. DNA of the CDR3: TGTGCCAGCACTCTAGCGGGGGGCCACGAGCAGTACTTC. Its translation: CASTLAGGHEQYF.

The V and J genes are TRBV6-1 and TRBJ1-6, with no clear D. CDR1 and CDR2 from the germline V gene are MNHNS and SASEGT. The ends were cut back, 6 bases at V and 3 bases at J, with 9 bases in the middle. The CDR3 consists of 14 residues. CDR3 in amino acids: CASRIQNYNSPLHF. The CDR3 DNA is TGTGCCAGCAGGATACAGAACTATAATTCACCCCTCCACTTT.

In nucleotides, the CDR3 is TGTGCCAGCAGCCCGTCCGGAGGTTCGGTCGAGCAGTACTTC. This translates into CASSPSGGSVEQYF. The chain recombines TRBV5-4 with TRBJ2-7; a weak D match, TRBD2 (5 bases). Germline V gene lookup returns CDR1 SGHNT and CDR2 YYREEE (reference sequence). Between the trimmed V and J ends, which lost 4 bases and 6 bases, there was a span of 17 bases. CDR3 size: 14 residues.

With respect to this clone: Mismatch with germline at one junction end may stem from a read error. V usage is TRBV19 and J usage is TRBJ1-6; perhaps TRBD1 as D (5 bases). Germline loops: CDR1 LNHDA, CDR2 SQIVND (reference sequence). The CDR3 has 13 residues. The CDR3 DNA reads TGCGCCGTGGGGGATACCGGATTTTCACCCCTCCACTTT. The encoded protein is CAVGDTGFSPLHF.

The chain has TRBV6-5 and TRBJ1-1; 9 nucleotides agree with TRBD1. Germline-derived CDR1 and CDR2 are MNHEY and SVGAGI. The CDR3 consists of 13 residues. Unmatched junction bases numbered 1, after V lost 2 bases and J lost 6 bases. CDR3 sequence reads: CASSYRDRAEAFF. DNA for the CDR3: TGTGCCAGCAGTTACCGGGACAGGGCTGAAGCTTTCTTT.

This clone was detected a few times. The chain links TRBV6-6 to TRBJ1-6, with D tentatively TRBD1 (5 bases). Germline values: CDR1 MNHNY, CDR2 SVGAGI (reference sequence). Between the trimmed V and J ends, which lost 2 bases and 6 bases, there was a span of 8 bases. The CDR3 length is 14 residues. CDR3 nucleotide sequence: TGTGCCAGCAGTTACGGGGGAACTAATTCACCCCTCCACTTT. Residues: CASSYGGTNSPLHF.

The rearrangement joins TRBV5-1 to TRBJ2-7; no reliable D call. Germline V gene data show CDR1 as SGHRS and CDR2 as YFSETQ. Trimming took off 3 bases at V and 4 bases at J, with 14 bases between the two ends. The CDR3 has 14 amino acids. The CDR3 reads CASSSNLQTYEQYF. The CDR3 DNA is TGCGCCAGCAGCTCAAATCTACAGACTTACGAGCAGTACTTC.

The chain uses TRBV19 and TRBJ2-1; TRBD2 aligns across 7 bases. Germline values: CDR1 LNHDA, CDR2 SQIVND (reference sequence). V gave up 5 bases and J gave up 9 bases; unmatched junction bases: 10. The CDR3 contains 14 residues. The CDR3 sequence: CASSAQRDSGEQFF. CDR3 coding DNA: TGTGCCAGTAGTGCCCAGCGGGATTCCGGTGAGCAGTTCTTC.

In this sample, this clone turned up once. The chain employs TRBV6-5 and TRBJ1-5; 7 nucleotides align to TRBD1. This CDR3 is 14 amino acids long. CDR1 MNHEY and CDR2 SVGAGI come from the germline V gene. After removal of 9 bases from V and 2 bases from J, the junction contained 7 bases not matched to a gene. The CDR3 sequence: CASRTGAGNQPQHF. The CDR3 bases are TGTGCCAGTCGTACAGGGGCCGGCAATCAGCCCCAGCATTTT.

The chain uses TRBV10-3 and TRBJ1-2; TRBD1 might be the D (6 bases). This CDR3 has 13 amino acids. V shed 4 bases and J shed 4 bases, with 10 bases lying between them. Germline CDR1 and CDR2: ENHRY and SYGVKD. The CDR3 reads CAISVQGAYGYTF. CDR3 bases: TGTGCCATCAGTGTACAGGGCGCCTATGGCTACACCTTC.

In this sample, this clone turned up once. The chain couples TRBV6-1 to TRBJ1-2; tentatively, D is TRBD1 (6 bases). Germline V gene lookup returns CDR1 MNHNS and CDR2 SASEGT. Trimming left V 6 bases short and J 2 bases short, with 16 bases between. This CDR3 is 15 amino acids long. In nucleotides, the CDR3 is TGTGCCAGCAGACCCGACAGGTCCGGGAACTATGGCTACACCTTC. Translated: CASRPDRSGNYGYTF.

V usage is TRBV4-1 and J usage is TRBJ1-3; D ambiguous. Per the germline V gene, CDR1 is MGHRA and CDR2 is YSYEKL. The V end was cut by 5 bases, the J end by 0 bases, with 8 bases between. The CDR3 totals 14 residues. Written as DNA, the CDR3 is TGCGCCAGCAGCGATACCCTCTCTGGAAACACCATATATTTT. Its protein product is CASSDTLSGNTIYF.

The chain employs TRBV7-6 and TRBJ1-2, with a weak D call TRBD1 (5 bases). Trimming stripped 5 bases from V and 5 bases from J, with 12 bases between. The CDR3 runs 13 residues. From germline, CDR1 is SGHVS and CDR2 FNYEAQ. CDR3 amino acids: CASSRGTVYGYTF. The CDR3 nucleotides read TGTGCCAGCAGCCGCGGGACGGTATATGGCTACACCTTC.

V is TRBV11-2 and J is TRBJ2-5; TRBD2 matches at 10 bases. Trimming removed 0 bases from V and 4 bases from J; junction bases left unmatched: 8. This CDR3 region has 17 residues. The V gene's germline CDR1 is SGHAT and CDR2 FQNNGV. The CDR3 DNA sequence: TGTGCCAGCAGCTTAGATCGGGCTAGCGGGAGTCGAGAGACCCAGTACTTC. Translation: CASSLDRASGSRETQYF.

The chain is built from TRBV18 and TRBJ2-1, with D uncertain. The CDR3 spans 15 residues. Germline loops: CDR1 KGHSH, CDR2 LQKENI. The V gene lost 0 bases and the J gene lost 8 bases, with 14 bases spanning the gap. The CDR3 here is CASSPPRPSSHEQFF. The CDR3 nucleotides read TGTGCCAGCTCACCACCCCGCCCATCGAGCCATGAGCAGTTCTTC.

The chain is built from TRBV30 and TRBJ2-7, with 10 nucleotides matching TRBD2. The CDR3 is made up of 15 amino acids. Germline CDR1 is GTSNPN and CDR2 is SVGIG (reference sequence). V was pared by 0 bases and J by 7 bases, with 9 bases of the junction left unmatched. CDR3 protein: CAWSVSLAGEGEQYF. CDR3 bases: TGTGCCTGGAGTGTAAGTCTAGCGGGAGAAGGGGAGCAGTACTTC.

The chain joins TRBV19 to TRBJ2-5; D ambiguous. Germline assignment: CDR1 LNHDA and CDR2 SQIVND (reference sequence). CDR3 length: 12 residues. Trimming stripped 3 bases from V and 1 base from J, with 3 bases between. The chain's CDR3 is CASSISQETQYF. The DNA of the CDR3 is TGTGCCAGTAGTATTTCCCAAGAGACCCAGTACTTC.

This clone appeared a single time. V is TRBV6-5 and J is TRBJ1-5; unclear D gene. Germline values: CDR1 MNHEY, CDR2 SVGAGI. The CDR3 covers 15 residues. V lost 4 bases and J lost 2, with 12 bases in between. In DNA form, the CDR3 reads TGTGCCAGCAGTTTAGGTCTAGGGCGCAATCAGCCCCAGCATTTT. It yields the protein CASSLGLGRNQPQHF.

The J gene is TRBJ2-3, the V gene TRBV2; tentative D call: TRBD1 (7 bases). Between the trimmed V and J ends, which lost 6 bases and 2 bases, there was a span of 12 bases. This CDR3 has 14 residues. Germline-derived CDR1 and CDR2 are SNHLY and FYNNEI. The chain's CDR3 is CASRAGQITDTQYF. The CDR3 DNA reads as TGTGCCAGCAGGGCGGGACAGATCACAGATACGCAGTATTTT.

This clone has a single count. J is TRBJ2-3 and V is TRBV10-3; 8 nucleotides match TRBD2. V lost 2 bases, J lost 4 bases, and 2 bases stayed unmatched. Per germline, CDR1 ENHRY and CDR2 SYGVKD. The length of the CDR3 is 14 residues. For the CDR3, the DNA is TGTGCCATCAGTGAGGGCGGGGGGTCAGATACGCAGTATTTT. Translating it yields CAISEGGGSDTQYF.